This T cell receptor beta chain was retrieved from a study of T cells after yellow fever vaccination. Study-level points and caveats: The secondary response peaked faster, at day 5 versus 15, but was weaker.

In making TCR cDNA, 5'RACE template switching added a universal primer site and UMIs to it. TCRdb re-called the 5' RACE reads through MiXCR, storing one row per CDR3 protein. The data show 500,000 to 650,000 distinct CDR3 sequences, roughly a sixth seen once. This clonotype was recorded many times. Its antigen is currently unknown. CDR3 length: 14 amino acids. V was trimmed by 1 base and J by 5 bases, leaving 11 bases between them. The material was PBMCs, obtained 5 days after the first yellow fever vaccination. V is TRBV12-3 or TRBV12-4 and J is TRBJ1-2; possible D gene TRBD1, 5 bases. The sequence came from a man aged 18 to 29 who received the YFV17D yellow fever vaccine. CDR3 sequence reads: CASSLDGAWYGYTF. The CDR3 nucleotides read TGTGCCAGCAGTTTAGATGGGGCGTGGTATGGCTACACCTTC.